This note documents a single T cell receptor (beta chain) sequence. Its antigen remains unknown. The sample belongs to a study of T cells in localized non-small cell lung cancer. Study-level points and caveats: A median around 57 of the top 100 tumor clones appeared in adjacent lung. Since sequencing was restricted to only one region of the tumor, intratumor heterogeneity remains a possibility. Clonality of T cells reached its maximum in uninvolved adjacent lung, surpassing tumor. Elevated circulating T cell density in blood was associated with longer overall survival.

Germline V gene sequence: CDR1 SGHRS, CDR2 YFSETQ. The germline V and J ends were trimmed by 1 base and 5 bases, with 14 bases remaining between them. The CDR3 consists of 15 residues. Profiling relied on immunoSEQ multiplex PCR, and the TCRdb table lists in-frame clones only, not all of them. The sample includes some 51,000 clones, roughly 85% of them seen just once. This material consisted of peripheral blood, taken before any cancer treatment. The TCR comes from a woman aged 35-75 years with stage I lung adenocarcinoma. The genes are TRBV5-1 and TRBJ2-3; the D is unclear. CDR3 loop: CASSLNYPTQDTQYF. DNA of the CDR3: TGCGCCAGCAGCTTGAACTACCCCACACAAGATACGCAGTATTTT.